The present TCR beta chain was sequenced within a study of response to subunit inactivated influenza vaccine. Remarks on this clonotype: The antigen is undetermined.

Study observations and caveats: With each seasonal influenza vaccination, the authors suggested, few new T cells are recruited.

Each CDR3 protein gets one entry after TCRdb re-called the RT-PCR reads with MiXCR. The profile shows 650,000 to 850,000 distinct CDR3 sequences, around 13% of them singletons. V shed 5 bases and J shed 2 bases, with 12 bases lying between them. Germline loops: CDR1 DFQATT, CDR2 SNEGSKA (reference sequence). The CDR3 contains 13 residues. The specimen was PBMCs from blood, collected 14 to 15 days before vaccination. The receptor comes from a man in his forties or fifties who received an inactivated influenza vaccine. The V and J genes are TRBV20-1 and TRBJ1-2; tentative D call: TRBD1 (6 bases). The CDR3 DNA reads TGCAGTGCTTCCGGGGGCGCAAACTATGGCTACACCTTC. Translation: CSASGGANYGYTF.